The 30 T cell receptor beta chains below come from one sample, sequenced in a study of siplizumab effects on memory and regulatory T cells. Libraries were prepared by immunoSEQ multiplex PCR; TCRdb keeps only in-frame clonotypes and omits some of them. The sample consists of over 50,000 clones, 70% to 90% of them appearing once. Sequencing used memory CD4+ T cells sorted from blood. These receptors came from a human donor in good health.

This chain joins TRBV5-8 and TRBJ1-5; D gene ambiguous. The CDR3 extends over 12 amino acids. In germline, CDR1 is SGHTS, CDR2 YDEGEE. Trimming took 7 bases from V and 4 from J, leaving 9 bases between them. The chain's CDR3 is CASGSQNQPQHF. As DNA, the CDR3 is TGTGCCAGCGGCAGCCAAAATCAGCCCCAGCATTTT.

This clone has more than one count but fewer than ten. V and J are TRBV29-1 and TRBJ1-1, with TRBD1 matching 7 bases. The CDR3 is 15 amino acids. The V gene's germline CDR1 is SQVTM and CDR2 ANQGSEA. V lost 6 bases to trimming and J lost 5 bases; unmatched junction nucleotides: 15. The CDR3 here is CSVGAGRGRGTEAFF. The CDR3 nucleotides read TGCAGCGTGGGGGCCGGGAGGGGGCGCGGGACTGAAGCTTTCTTT.

This chain links TRBV7-3 with TRBJ2-3; TRBD1 aligns across 8 bases. The CDR3 extends over 16 amino acids. Trimming took 1 base from V and 3 from J; bases not matched to a gene: 6. CDR1 is SGHTA, CDR2 FQGTGA, per germline. The CDR3 reads CASSLNRDRGTDTQYF. CDR3 nucleotide sequence: TGTGCCAGCAGCTTAAACAGAGACAGGGGAACAGATACGCAGTATTTT. Looking up the rest from reference TRBV7-3 and TRBJ2-3 gives the full variable domain: GAGVSQTPSNKVTEKGKYVELRCDPISGHTALYWYRQSLGQGPEFLIYFQGTGAADDSGLPNDRFFAVRPEGSVSTLKIQRTERGDSAVYLCASSLNRDRGTDTQYFGPGTRLTVL.

This clone was picked up a small number of times. This sequence joins TRBV5-8 and TRBJ1-2; unclear D gene. There are 13 residues in the CDR3. The V end was cut by 5 bases, the J end by 8 bases, with 16 bases between. The germline V gene has CDR1 SGHTS and CDR2 YDEGEE. CDR3 coding DNA: TGTGCCAGCAGTTTCCCGGGGTCCCGAGGCTACACCTTC. Its protein is CASSFPGSRGYTF.

The chain links TRBV6-1 to TRBJ2-7; tentative D call: TRBD1 (6 bases). V shed 6 bases and J shed 3 bases, with 18 bases lying between them. In germline, CDR1 is MNHNS, CDR2 SASEGT. CDR3 length equals 15 residues. This CDR3 reads CASRPPGHGFYEQYF. The DNA for the CDR3 is TGTGCCAGCAGGCCTCCGGGACACGGGTTCTACGAGCAGTACTTC.

The chain employs TRBV19 and TRBJ1-2; no definite D call. Trimming removed 6 bases at V and 7 bases at J, with 18 bases between. The CDR3 runs 14 residues. Germline assignment: CDR1 LNHDA and CDR2 SQIVND (reference sequence). The CDR3 reads CASRGGQSVAGYTF. The DNA for the CDR3 is TGTGCCAGTAGAGGTGGGCAATCTGTGGCTGGCTACACCTTC.

The chain carries TRBV6-1 and TRBJ2-3; D unresolved. The CDR3 extends over 14 amino acids. V was clipped by 8 bases and J by 2 bases, with 14 bases between them. Germline assignment: CDR1 MNHNS and CDR2 SASEGT. This chain's CDR3 is CASGIHDPTDTQYF. CDR3 in DNA: TGTGCCAGCGGCATCCACGACCCCACAGATACGCAGTATTTT.

This CDR3 reads CASSFERGGNNEQFF. The CDR3 bases are TGTGCCAGCAGTTTTGAGCGGGGGGGCAACAATGAGCAGTTCTTC. The rearrangement uses TRBV2 and TRBJ2-1; 10 bases match TRBD2. Germline CDR1 SNHLY, CDR2 FYNNEI. CDR3 length equals 15 residues. The ends lost 5 bases at V and 5 bases at J; junction bases unmatched: 6.

V gene TRBV2 combines with J gene TRBJ1-1, with 8 bases matching TRBD1. The length of the CDR3 is 14 residues. CDR1 and CDR2 (germline): SNHLY, FYNNEI. The V and J ends lost 4 bases and 4 bases, in that order; junction bases with no gene match: 5. CDR3 sequence: CASSARGQGTEAFF. CDR3 sequence (DNA): TGTGCCAGCAGTGCCAGGGGGCAGGGCACTGAAGCTTTCTTT.

V and J are TRBV27 and TRBJ2-7; D ambiguous. V was cut by 2 bases and J by 3 bases, with 5 bases left in between. The CDR3 is 12 amino acids. Looked up from germline, CDR1 is MNHEY and CDR2 is SMNVEV (reference sequence). The CDR3 DNA sequence: TGTGCCAGCAGTTTAAAAGGCTACGAGCAGTACTTC. Translating it yields CASSLKGYEQYF.

The rearrangement uses TRBV30 and TRBJ1-5; 9 nucleotides match TRBD1. The germline gives CDR1 GTSNPN, CDR2 SVGIG (reference sequence). This CDR3 is built from 14 residues. V trimming: 5 bases; J trimming: 9 bases; junction bases outside the gene matches: 11. CDR3 residues: CAWGTGYGGRPQHF. CDR3 nucleotides: TGTGCCTGGGGGACAGGGTATGGGGGTCGGCCCCAGCATTTT.

This clone has only a few counts. The gene calls are TRBV11-3 and TRBJ2-2; D possibly corresponds to TRBD2 (5 bases). V dropped 5 bases and J dropped 5 bases, with 12 bases sitting between them. Germline loops: CDR1 SGHNT, CDR2 YENEEA. The CDR3 extends over 14 amino acids. CDR3 nucleotides: TGTGCCAGCAGCCTGACGACGGGAACCGGGGAGCTGTTTTTT. It codes for CASSLTTGTGELFF.

The chain uses TRBV7-9 and TRBJ1-6; D uncertain. The CDR3 is 15 residues long. Trimming shortened V by 4 bases and J by 7 bases, and 14 bases separated the two germline ends. The V gene's germline CDR1 is SEHNR and CDR2 FQNEAQ (reference sequence). This CDR3 reads CASSSDYFGNSPLHF. In DNA form, the CDR3 reads TGTGCCAGCAGCTCAGATTACTTCGGGAATTCACCCCTCCACTTT.

This clone showed up just a few times. The CDR3 region is CASSGAGLYNEQFF. The CDR3 region has the DNA TGCGCCAGCAGTGGAGCGGGACTGTACAATGAGCAGTTCTTC. The rearrangement uses TRBV10-1 and TRBJ2-1, with 7 positions matching TRBD2. The junction had 4 bases not matched to a gene; V was cut back by 4 bases and J by 4 bases. Germline assignment: CDR1 WNHNN and CDR2 SYGVQD (reference sequence). The CDR3 runs to 14 residues.

This chain uses TRBV6-5 with TRBJ2-7; D possibly uses TRBD1 or TRBD2 (5 bases each). CDR1 is MNHEY and CDR2 is SVGAGI in the germline V gene. The CDR3 consists of 14 residues. The V and J ends lost 5 bases and 5 bases respectively, with 16 bases between them. CDR3 protein: CASSRQTGPHEQYF. The DNA for the CDR3 is TGTGCCAGCAGTCGACAAACGGGGCCCCACGAGCAGTACTTC.

V is TRBV11-1 and J is TRBJ2-7; no firm D call. The V end was cut by 5 bases, the J end by 6 bases, with 20 bases between. This CDR3 spans 15 amino acids. Germline CDR1 and CDR2: SGHAT and FQDESV (reference sequence). DNA for the CDR3: TGTGCCAGCAGCCCTGCGAAGGGCCGGTGGTCCGAGCAGTACTTC. Residues: CASSPAKGRWSEQYF.

This clone was counted between two and nine times. The CDR3 bases are TGTGCCAGCAGTTTAGACCAAGAGACCCAGTACTTC. As protein: CASSLDQETQYF. This chain links TRBV27 with TRBJ2-5; D not resolved. The germline V gene encodes CDR1 MNHEY and CDR2 SMNVEV (reference sequence). With 2 bases removed from V and 0 bases from J, the gap between germline ends came to 1 base. CDR3 size: 12 residues.

The chain combines TRBV19 with TRBJ1-2; D is uncertain. The CDR3 is made up of 13 amino acids. V gave up 4 bases and J gave up 6 bases, with 12 bases separating them. The V gene's germline CDR1 is LNHDA and CDR2 SQIVND (reference sequence). The CDR3 DNA is TGTGCCAGTAGTAGAACGGAAGTCGATGGCTACACCTTC. Translated: CASSRTEVDGYTF.

By frequency in the sample, this clone is medium-sized. V is TRBV2 and J is TRBJ1-5, with TRBD1 identical over 7 bases. The CDR3 spans 16 residues. CDR1 SNHLY and CDR2 FYNNEI come from the germline V gene. The trim removed 4 bases at V and 2 bases at J, leaving 8 bases unmatched. CDR3 sequence reads: CASSVNNRGGNQPQHF. The CDR3 DNA reads as TGTGCCAGCAGTGTTAACAACAGGGGCGGCAATCAGCCCCAGCATTTT.

The chain recombines TRBV19 with TRBJ1-5; 8 bases are shared with TRBD1. J gave up 6 bases and V 5 bases, and 9 bases lay outside the gene matches. CDR3 size: 15 residues. CDR1 LNHDA and CDR2 SQIVND come from the germline V gene (reference sequence). CDR3 DNA sequence: TGTGCCAGTAGTCCGCGGACAGGGAGGGTTCAGCCCCAGCATTTT. Translated: CASSPRTGRVQPQHF.

This chain connects TRBV6-5 to TRBJ1-1, with D unclear. V was clipped by 2 bases and J by 0 bases, with 7 bases between them. The CDR3 has 14 amino acids. Germline V gene lookup returns CDR1 MNHEY and CDR2 SVGAGI. CDR3 amino acids: CASSYGGLNTEAFF. The DNA for the CDR3 is TGTGCCAGCAGTTACGGAGGGTTGAACACTGAAGCTTTCTTT.

V is TRBV10-3 and J is TRBJ2-3; 8 bases align to TRBD2. The germline gives CDR1 ENHRY, CDR2 SYGVKD. The J segment lost 0 bases and the V segment lost 5 bases, leaving 4 bases of the junction unmatched. The CDR3 length is 15 residues. CDR3 residues: CAISREGLSTDTQYF. The CDR3 DNA sequence: TGTGCCATCAGTCGGGAGGGGTTGAGCACAGATACGCAGTATTTT.

Notes on this clone: The sample carries other DNA sequences with the same CDR3. The chain is built from TRBV19 and TRBJ2-3; 12 nucleotides agree with TRBD2. Germline lookup yields CDR1 LNHDA and CDR2 SQIVND (reference sequence). Trimming removed 9 bases from V and 6 bases from J; junction bases left unmatched: 7. CDR3 length: 14 residues. CDR3 loop: CASRLAGDTDTQYF. The CDR3 DNA sequence: TGTGCCAGCAGACTAGCGGGAGATACGGATACGCAGTATTTT.

This chain uses TRBV21-1 with TRBJ2-5; TRBD1 is the table's D call and was not checked against the DNA. TRBV21-1 is classified as a pseudogene. The CDR3 loop spans 14 amino acids. The CDR3 here is CASSPRDRQETQYF. In DNA, the CDR3 is TGTGCCAGCAGCCCCCGGGACAGACAAGAGACCCAGTACTTC.

V usage is TRBV9 and J usage is TRBJ1-6; D remains ambiguous. V lost 3 bases to trimming and J lost 6 bases, with 4 bases between them. CDR1 is SGDLS and CDR2 is YYNGEE in the germline V gene. The CDR3 is made up of 12 amino acids. CDR3 bases: TGTGCCAGCAGCGAAATTAATTCACCCCTCCACTTT. It is translated as CASSEINSPLHF.

The V gene is TRBV15, the J gene TRBJ1-2; D unresolved. V was pared by 1 base and J by 7 bases, with 10 bases between. This CDR3 is built from 13 residues. Germline V gene sequence: CDR1 LNHNV, CDR2 YYDKDF (reference sequence). The CDR3 DNA is TGTGCCACCAGCAGAGCCCAGGCAAGTGGCTACACCTTC. Amino acids: CATSRAQASGYTF.

This rearrangement joins TRBV5-4 to TRBJ1-2, with 9 bases fitting TRBD1. The CDR3 extends over 14 amino acids. V lost 4 bases to trimming and J lost 4 bases; unmatched junction nucleotides: 5. Germline assignment: CDR1 SGHNT and CDR2 YYREEE (reference sequence). The CDR3 bases are TGTGCCAGCAGCCGGGACAGGGTGCCCTATGGCTACACCTTC. It specifies CASSRDRVPYGYTF.

The V and J genes are TRBV19 and TRBJ1-1; TRBD1 might be the D (6 bases). The CDR3 has 13 residues. Between the trimmed V and J ends, which lost 5 bases and 5 bases, there was a span of 12 bases. Germline V gene lookup returns CDR1 LNHDA and CDR2 SQIVND (reference sequence). The CDR3 here is CASSQQGWTEAFF. Here the CDR3 DNA reads TGTGCCAGTAGTCAACAGGGATGGACTGAAGCTTTCTTT. The full variable domain, completed using reference TRBV19 and TRBJ1-1, is DGGITQSPKYLFRKEGQNVTLSCEQNLNHDAMYWYRQDPGQGLRLIYYSQIVNDFQKGDIAEGYSVSREKKESFPLTVTSAQKNPTAFYLCASSQQGWTEAFFGQGTRLTVV.

The rearrangement joins TRBV5-1 to TRBJ1-1, with D possibly TRBD1 on 5 matching bases. This CDR3 has 15 residues. V was shortened by 2 bases and J by 5 bases, with 16 bases between the two germline ends. From germline, CDR1 is SGHRS and CDR2 YFSETQ. CDR3 sequence reads: CASSFQGTAETEAFF. The DNA for the CDR3 is TGCGCCAGCAGCTTTCAAGGGACTGCCGAAACTGAAGCTTTCTTT. Complete variable domain (other parts from reference TRBV5-1 and TRBJ1-1): KAGVTQTPRYLIKTRGQQVTLSCSPISGHRSVSWYQQTPGQGLQFLFEYFSETQRNKGNFPGRFSGRQFSNSRSEMNVSTLELGDSALYLCASSFQGTAETEAFFGQGTRLTVV.

The genes are TRBV27 and TRBJ2-3; unclear D gene. Germline CDR1 MNHEY, CDR2 SMNVEV (reference sequence). This CDR3 contains 14 residues. Trimming removed 5 bases from V and 5 bases from J, with 14 bases in between. CDR3 in DNA: TGTGCCAGCAGTCCGTCCCTCCCCGGAGATACGCAGTATTTT. Protein sequence: CASSPSLPGDTQYF.